Listed here is a single T cell receptor (beta chain). The PCR used 60 Vbeta and 13 Jbeta primers. Produced via immunoSEQ multiplex PCR; TCRdb's table is partial and in-frame only. Altogether approximately 120,000 clones are present, around 85% being singletons, with the ten largest covering more than 3%. This sample was taken from a study of cytomegalovirus exposure and HLA in healthy donors. The V and J ends lost 1 base and 3 bases, in that order; junction bases with no gene match: 4. The CDR3 is 16 amino acids. The germline CDR1 and CDR2 sequences are SGHAT and FQNNGV. The sequencing sample was made of PBMCs. This TCR came from a man between 18 and 29 years old in good health and CMV-seropositive. The genes are TRBV11-2 and TRBJ2-3; the match to TRBD2 covers 10 bases. The CDR3 DNA reads TGTGCCAGCAGCTTAGGTCTAGCGGGAGTTACAGATACGCAGTATTTT. Translation gives CASSLGLAGVTDTQYF.